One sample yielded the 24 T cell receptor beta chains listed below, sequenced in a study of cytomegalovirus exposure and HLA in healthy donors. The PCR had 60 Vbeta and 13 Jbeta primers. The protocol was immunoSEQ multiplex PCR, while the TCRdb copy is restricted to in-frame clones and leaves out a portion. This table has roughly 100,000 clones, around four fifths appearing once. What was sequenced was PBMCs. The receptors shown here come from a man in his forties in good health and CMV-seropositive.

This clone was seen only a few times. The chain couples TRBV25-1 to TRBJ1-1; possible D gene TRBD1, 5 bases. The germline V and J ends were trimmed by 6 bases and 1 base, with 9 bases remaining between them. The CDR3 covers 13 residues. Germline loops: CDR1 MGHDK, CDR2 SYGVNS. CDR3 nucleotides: TGTGCCAGCAGACCCGGGGGGAACACTGAAGCTTTCTTT. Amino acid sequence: CASRPGGNTEAFF.

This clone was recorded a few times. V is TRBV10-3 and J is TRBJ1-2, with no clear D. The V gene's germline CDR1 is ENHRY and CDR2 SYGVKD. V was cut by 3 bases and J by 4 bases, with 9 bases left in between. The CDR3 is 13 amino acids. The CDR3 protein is CAISEGLIYGYTF. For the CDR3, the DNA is TGTGCCATCAGTGAAGGACTAATCTATGGCTACACCTTC.

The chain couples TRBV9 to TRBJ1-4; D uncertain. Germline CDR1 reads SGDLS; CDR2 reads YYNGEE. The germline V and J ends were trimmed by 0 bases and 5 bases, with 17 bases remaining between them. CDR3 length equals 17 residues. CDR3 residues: CASSVAPWDSGNEKLFF. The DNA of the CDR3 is TGTGCCAGCAGCGTAGCTCCGTGGGATAGCGGGAATGAAAAACTGTTTTTT.

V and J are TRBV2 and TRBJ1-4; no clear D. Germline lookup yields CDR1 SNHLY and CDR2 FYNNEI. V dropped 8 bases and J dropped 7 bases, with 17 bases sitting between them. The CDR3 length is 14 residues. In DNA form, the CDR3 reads TGTGCCAGCGATAATGCGAGATCGGGTGAAAAACTGTTTTTT. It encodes CASDNARSGEKLFF.

In nucleotides, the CDR3 is TGTGCCAGCAGTGCAGGGGAGACCCAGTACTTC. Protein sequence: CASSAGETQYF. This chain joins TRBV25-1 and TRBJ2-5; TRBD1 is a possible D gene (5 bases). The CDR3 has 11 amino acids. Germline V CDR1 and CDR2: MGHDK, SYGVNS. V lost 4 bases and J lost 5, with 5 bases in between.

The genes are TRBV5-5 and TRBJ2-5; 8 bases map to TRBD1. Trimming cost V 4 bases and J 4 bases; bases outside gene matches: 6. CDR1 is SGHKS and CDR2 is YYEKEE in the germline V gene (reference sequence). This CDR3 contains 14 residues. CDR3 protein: CASSPTRGPETQYF. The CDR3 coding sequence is TGTGCCAGCAGCCCGACCAGGGGGCCAGAGACCCAGTACTTC.

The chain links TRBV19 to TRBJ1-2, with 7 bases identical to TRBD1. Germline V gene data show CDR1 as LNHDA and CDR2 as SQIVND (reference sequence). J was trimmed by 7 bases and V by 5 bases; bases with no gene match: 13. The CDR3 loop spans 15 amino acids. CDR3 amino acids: CASSLGGQVESGYTF. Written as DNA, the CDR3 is TGTGCCAGTAGTCTCGGAGGACAGGTTGAAAGTGGCTACACCTTC.

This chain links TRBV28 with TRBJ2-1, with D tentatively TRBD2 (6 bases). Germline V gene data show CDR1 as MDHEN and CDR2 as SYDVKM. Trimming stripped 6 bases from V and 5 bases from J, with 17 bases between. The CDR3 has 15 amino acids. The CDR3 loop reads CASSPTSPINNEQFF. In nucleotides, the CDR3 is TGTGCCAGCAGCCCGACTAGTCCTATCAACAATGAGCAGTTCTTC.

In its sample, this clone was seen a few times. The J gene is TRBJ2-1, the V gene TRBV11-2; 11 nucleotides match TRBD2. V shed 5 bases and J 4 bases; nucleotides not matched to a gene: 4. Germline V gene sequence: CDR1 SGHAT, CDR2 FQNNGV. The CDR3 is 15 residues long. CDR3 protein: CASSQGLAEYNEQFF. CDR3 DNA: TGTGCCAGCAGCCAGGGACTAGCGGAGTACAATGAGCAGTTCTTC. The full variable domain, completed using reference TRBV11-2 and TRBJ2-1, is EAGVAQSPRYKIIEKRQSVAFWCNPISGHATLYWYQQILGQGPKLLIQFQNNGVVDDSQLPKDRFSAERLKGVDSTLKIQPAKLEDSAVYLCASSQGLAEYNEQFFGPGTRLTVL.

CDR3 DNA sequence: TGCGCCAGCAGCTTGGGCGGTACAGGGTTGAATTCACCCCTCCACTTT. Encoded protein: CASSLGGTGLNSPLHF. V gene TRBV5-1 combines with J gene TRBJ1-6, with TRBD1 as a possible D gene (6 bases). V lost 0 bases to trimming and J lost 7 bases, with 14 bases between them. The CDR3 length is 16 residues. Germline assignment: CDR1 SGHRS and CDR2 YFSETQ.

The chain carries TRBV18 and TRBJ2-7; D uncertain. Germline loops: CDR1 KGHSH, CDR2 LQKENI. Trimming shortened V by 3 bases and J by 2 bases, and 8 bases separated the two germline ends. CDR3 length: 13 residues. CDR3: CASSPYETYEQYF. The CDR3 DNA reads TGTGCCAGCTCACCTTACGAGACCTACGAGCAGTACTTC.

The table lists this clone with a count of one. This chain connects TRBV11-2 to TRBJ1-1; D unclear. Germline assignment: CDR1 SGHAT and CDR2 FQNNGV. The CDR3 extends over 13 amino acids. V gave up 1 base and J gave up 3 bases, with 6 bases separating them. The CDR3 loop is CASSLASDTEAFF. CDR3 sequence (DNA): TGTGCCAGCAGCTTAGCCTCGGACACTGAAGCTTTCTTT.

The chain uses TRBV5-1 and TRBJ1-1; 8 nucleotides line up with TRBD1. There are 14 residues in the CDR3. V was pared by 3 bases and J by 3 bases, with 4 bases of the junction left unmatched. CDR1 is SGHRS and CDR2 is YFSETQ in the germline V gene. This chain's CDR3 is CASSWGTGYTEAFF. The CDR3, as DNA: TGCGCCAGCAGCTGGGGGACAGGTTACACTGAAGCTTTCTTT.

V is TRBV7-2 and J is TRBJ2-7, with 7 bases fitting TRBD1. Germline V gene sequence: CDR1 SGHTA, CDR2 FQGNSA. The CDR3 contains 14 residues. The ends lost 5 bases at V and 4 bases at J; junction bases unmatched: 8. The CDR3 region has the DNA TGTGCCAGCAGCATCGGCGGCAGGGGGTACGAGCAGTACTTC. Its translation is CASSIGGRGYEQYF.

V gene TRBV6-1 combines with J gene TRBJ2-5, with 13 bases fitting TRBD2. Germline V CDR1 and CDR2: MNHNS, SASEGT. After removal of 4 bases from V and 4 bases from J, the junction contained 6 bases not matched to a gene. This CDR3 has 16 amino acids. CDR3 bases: TGTGCCAGCAGTGCCCAACTAGCGGGAGGGGGAGAGACCCAGTACTTC. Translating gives CASSAQLAGGGETQYF.

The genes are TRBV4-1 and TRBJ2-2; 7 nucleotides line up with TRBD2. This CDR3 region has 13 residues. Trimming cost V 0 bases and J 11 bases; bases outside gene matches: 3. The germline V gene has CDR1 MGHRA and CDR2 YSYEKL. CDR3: CASSQDSGGELFF. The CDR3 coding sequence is TGCGCCAGCAGCCAAGATTCGGGGGGAGAGCTGTTTTTT.

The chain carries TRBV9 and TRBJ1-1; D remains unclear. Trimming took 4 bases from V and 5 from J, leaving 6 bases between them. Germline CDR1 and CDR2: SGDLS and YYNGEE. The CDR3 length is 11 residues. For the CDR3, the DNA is TGTGCCAGCAGCCCCCGGACTGAAGCTTTCTTT. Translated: CASSPRTEAFF.

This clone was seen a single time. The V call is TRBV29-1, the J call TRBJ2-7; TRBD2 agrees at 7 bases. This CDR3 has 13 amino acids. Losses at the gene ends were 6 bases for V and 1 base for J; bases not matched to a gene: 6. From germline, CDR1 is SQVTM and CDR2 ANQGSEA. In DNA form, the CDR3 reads TGCAGCGTGGGGGGGAGCGGTTCCTACGAGCAGTACTTC. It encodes CSVGGSGSYEQYF.

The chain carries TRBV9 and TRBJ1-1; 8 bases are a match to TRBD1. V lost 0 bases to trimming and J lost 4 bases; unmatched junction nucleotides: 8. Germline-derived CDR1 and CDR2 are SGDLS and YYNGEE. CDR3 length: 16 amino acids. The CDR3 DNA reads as TGTGCCAGCAGCGTAGTCCCAGGGGGCGATGGCACTGAAGCTTTCTTT. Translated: CASSVVPGGDGTEAFF.

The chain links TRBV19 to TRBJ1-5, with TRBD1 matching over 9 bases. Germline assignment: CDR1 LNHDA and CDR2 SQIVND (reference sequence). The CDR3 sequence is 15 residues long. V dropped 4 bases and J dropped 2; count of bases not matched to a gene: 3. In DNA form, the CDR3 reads TGTGCCAGTAGTACGGGGACAGGGCGCAATCAGCCCCAGCATTTT. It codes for CASSTGTGRNQPQHF.

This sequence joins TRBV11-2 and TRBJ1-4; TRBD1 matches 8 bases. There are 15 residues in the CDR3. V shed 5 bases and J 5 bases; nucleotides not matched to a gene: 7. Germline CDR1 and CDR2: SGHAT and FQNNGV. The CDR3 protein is CASSGGTGRNEKLFF. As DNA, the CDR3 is TGTGCCAGCAGCGGAGGGACAGGAAGGAATGAAAAACTGTTTTTT.

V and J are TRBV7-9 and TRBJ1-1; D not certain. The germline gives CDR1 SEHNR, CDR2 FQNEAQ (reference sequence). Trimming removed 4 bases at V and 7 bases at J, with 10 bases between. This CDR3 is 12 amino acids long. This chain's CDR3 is CASSSLRGEAFF. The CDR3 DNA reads TGTGCCAGCAGCTCTTTAAGAGGTGAAGCTTTCTTT.

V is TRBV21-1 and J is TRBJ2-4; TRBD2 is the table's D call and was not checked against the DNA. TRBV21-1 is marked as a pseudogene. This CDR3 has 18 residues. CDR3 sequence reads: CASSYLAGGQGAKNIQYF. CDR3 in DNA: TGTGCCAGCAGTTACCTAGCGGGGGGGCAAGGAGCCAAAAACATTCAGTACTTC.

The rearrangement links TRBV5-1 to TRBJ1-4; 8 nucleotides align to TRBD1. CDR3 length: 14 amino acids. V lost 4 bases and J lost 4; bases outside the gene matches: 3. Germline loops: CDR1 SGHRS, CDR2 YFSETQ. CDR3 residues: CASSAGGVNEKLFF. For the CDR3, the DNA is TGCGCCAGCAGCGCAGGGGGCGTTAATGAAAAACTGTTTTTT.